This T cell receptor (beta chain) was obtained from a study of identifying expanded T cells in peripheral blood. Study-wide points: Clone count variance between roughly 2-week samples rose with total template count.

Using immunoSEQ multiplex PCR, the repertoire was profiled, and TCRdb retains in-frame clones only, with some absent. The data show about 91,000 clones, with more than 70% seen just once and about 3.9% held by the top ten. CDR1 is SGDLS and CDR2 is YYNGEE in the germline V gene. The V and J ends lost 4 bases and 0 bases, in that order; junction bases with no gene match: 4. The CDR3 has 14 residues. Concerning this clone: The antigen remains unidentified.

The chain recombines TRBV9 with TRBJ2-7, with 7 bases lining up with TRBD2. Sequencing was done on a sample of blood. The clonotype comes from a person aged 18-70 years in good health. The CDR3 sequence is CASSPWDYSYEQYF. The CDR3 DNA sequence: TGTGCCAGCAGCCCGTGGGACTACTCCTACGAGCAGTACTTC. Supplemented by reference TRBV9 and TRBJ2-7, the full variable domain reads DSGVTQTPKHLITATGQRVTLRCSPRSGDLSVYWYQQSLDQGLQFLIQYYNGEERAKGNILERFSAQQFPDLHSELNLSSLELGDSALYFCASSPWDYSYEQYFGPGTRLTVT.